The next 28 T cell receptor beta chains were all read from a single sample in a study of CD8+ T cells in alopecia areata (dated by TCRdb to the late 2010s). The library was prepared using the immunoSEQ multiplex PCR assay. For TCR sequencing, RNA was extracted from every sample and reverse transcribed into cDNA to serve as template. This immuneACCESS table, as held by TCRdb, lists in-frame sequences with V and J called but not all clones. Of the missing ones, under half trace to an unresolved V gene in checked studies; the others have no known cause. Present in this sample are under 350,000 clones, 58% of which were seen just once. About 1.7% of the sample is in the top ten clones. Reading the label with the study, this specimen's time point is: about 25 weeks on oral tofacitinib. Read against the paper, the sample's treatment or condition label means: oral pan-JAK inhibitor, 5-10 mg twice daily.

The sequencing here drew on CD4+ T cells sorted from blood, taken at week 24, from a patient treated with tofacitinib. The receptor set was obtained from a human donor with alopecia areata.

The chain uses TRBV5-1 and TRBJ2-5; D is perhaps TRBD2 (6 bases). The germline V gene encodes CDR1 SGHRS and CDR2 YFSETQ. V was pared by 0 bases and J by 5 bases, with 26 bases between. The CDR3 runs 19 residues. This chain's CDR3 is CASSLVLGGWAKAGETQYF. CDR3 sequence (DNA): TGCGCCAGCAGCTTGGTATTGGGTGGATGGGCCAAAGCGGGCGAGACCCAGTACTTC.

This clone was recorded a few times. The CDR3 region is CASNPDITGDNEQFF. Written as DNA, the CDR3 is TGTGCCAGTAATCCGGACATTACAGGGGACAATGAGCAGTTCTTC. This rearrangement joins TRBV19 to TRBJ2-1; the match to TRBD1 covers 7 bases. V lost 7 bases to trimming and J lost 5 bases; unmatched junction nucleotides: 11. Germline V lookup: CDR1 LNHDA, CDR2 SQIVND (reference sequence). This CDR3 contains 15 residues.

This clone was seen a few times. The chain combines TRBV29-1 with TRBJ1-1, with D possibly TRBD1 on 5 matching bases. Trimming stripped 4 bases from V and 0 bases from J, with 12 bases between. Germline V gene data show CDR1 as SQVTM and CDR2 as ANQGSEA. The CDR3 is 14 residues long. CDR3 bases: TGCAGCGTTGTAGGACACCTGGTGAACACTGAAGCTTTCTTT. It yields the protein CSVVGHLVNTEAFF.

V usage is TRBV7-2 and J usage is TRBJ2-7; 8 bases match TRBD1. Germline values: CDR1 SGHTA, CDR2 FQGNSA. V lost 1 base and J lost 2; bases outside the gene matches: 4. This CDR3 has 15 residues. DNA for the CDR3: TGTGCCAGCAGCTTAGGCGGGACAGGAGCCTACGAGCAGTACTTC. Amino acids: CASSLGGTGAYEQYF.

This clone appeared a single time. The genes are TRBV5-1 and TRBJ2-3; TRBD1 or TRBD2 may be the D gene (5 bases each). Germline V gives CDR1 SGHRS, CDR2 YFSETQ. Trimming took off 3 bases at V and 1 base at J, with 12 bases between the two ends. The CDR3 is 15 residues long. The CDR3 nucleotides read TGCGCCAGCAGCTCCATCCGGGACGGCACAGATACGCAGTATTTT. It codes for CASSSIRDGTDTQYF. Combining the CDR3 with reference TRBV5-1 and TRBJ2-3 gives the whole variable domain KAGVTQTPRYLIKTRGQQVTLSCSPISGHRSVSWYQQTPGQGLQFLFEYFSETQRNKGNFPGRFSGRQFSNSRSEMNVSTLELGDSALYLCASSSIRDGTDTQYFGPGTRLTVL.

The chain joins TRBV30 to TRBJ2-5; D gene unclear. V was clipped by 2 bases and J by 2 bases, with 3 bases between them. The CDR3 has 11 amino acids. Germline CDR1 GTSNPN, CDR2 SVGIG (reference sequence). CDR3 in DNA: TGTGCCTGGAGTACACAAGAGACCCAGTACTTC. As protein: CAWSTQETQYF.

This clone was seen only a few times. V and J are TRBV29-1 and TRBJ2-1; 11 positions agree with TRBD2. The CDR3 runs to 14 residues. The germline V gene encodes CDR1 SQVTM and CDR2 ANQGSEA. With 6 bases clipped from V and 4 bases from J, the junction kept 5 bases outside the gene matches. The CDR3 here is CSVPTSGVYNEQFF. CDR3 in DNA: TGCAGCGTCCCGACTAGCGGGGTTTACAATGAGCAGTTCTTC.

The chain combines TRBV30 with TRBJ2-1, with no clear D. CDR1 is GTSNPN, CDR2 SVGIG, per germline (reference sequence). The CDR3 has 11 residues. The germline V and J ends were trimmed by 1 base and 5 bases, with 3 bases remaining between them. The CDR3 sequence is CAWSGDNEQFF. The CDR3 DNA is TGTGCCTGGAGTGGCGACAATGAGCAGTTCTTC.

The rearrangement joins TRBV30 to TRBJ1-1, with D perhaps matching TRBD1 (6 bases). The CDR3 has 13 residues. CDR1 and CDR2 from the germline V gene are GTSNPN and SVGIG (reference sequence). The V end lost 0 bases, the J end lost 3 bases, and 8 bases lay between the germline ends. CDR3 amino acids: CAWSVRGHTEAFF. The CDR3, as DNA: TGTGCCTGGAGTGTACGGGGGCACACTGAAGCTTTCTTT.

V gene TRBV4-2 combines with J gene TRBJ1-1; D is unresolved. CDR1 is LGHNA, CDR2 YNFKEQ, per germline. This CDR3 has 13 amino acids. Trimming cost V 5 bases and J 5 bases, with 12 bases left between them. This chain's CDR3 is CASSGGKWTEAFF. The CDR3 DNA reads as TGTGCCAGCAGCGGTGGGAAATGGACTGAAGCTTTCTTT.

This sequence joins TRBV2 and TRBJ2-5, with 8 bases fitting TRBD2. The length of the CDR3 is 15 residues. J was trimmed by 5 bases and V by 6 bases; bases with no gene match: 11. Germline-derived CDR1 and CDR2 are SNHLY and FYNNEI. This CDR3 is CASSSSGTPSETQYF. The CDR3 DNA reads as TGTGCCAGCAGCAGTAGCGGGACCCCCAGTGAGACCCAGTACTTC.

This chain's CDR3 is CSVEGMRGADTQYF. For the CDR3, the DNA is TGCAGCGTTGAAGGGATGAGGGGGGCAGATACGCAGTATTTT. The rearrangement uses TRBV29-1 and TRBJ2-3, with D perhaps given as TRBD1 or TRBD2 (6 bases each). The V gene lost 1 base and the J gene lost 4 bases, with 12 bases spanning the gap. The V gene's germline CDR1 is SQVTM and CDR2 ANQGSEA. The length of the CDR3 is 14 residues.

This chain uses TRBV30 with TRBJ1-2, with D possibly matching TRBD1 (5 bases). This CDR3 has 14 amino acids. Germline CDR1 reads GTSNPN; CDR2 reads SVGIG (reference sequence). Deletions cut 0 bases from V and 4 bases from J, with 12 bases between. The CDR3 sequence is CAWSVMGRGYGYTF. Here the CDR3 DNA reads TGTGCCTGGAGTGTCATGGGACGGGGCTATGGCTACACCTTC.

This clone was observed a handful of times. The V gene is TRBV29-1, the J gene TRBJ2-7; TRBD1 aligns across 7 bases. The CDR3 runs to 14 residues. The germline CDR1 and CDR2 sequences are SQVTM and ANQGSEA. V was clipped by 2 bases and J by 5 bases; unmatched bases: 9. The CDR3 loop is CSVEKGRGINEQYF. CDR3 DNA sequence: TGCAGCGTTGAAAAAGGCAGGGGGATCAACGAGCAGTACTTC.

A few counts support this clone. The J gene is TRBJ2-1, the V gene TRBV5-4, with 8 bases matching TRBD1. The J segment lost 0 bases and the V segment lost 5 bases, leaving 4 bases of the junction unmatched. The CDR3 has 15 residues. Germline lookup yields CDR1 SGHNT and CDR2 YYREEE (reference sequence). The CDR3 loop reads CASSPDRASYNEQFF. The CDR3 region has the DNA TGTGCCAGCAGTCCGGACAGGGCCTCCTACAATGAGCAGTTCTTC. The full variable domain, rest sourced from reference TRBV5-4 and TRBJ2-1, is ETGVTQSPTHLIKTRGQQVTLRCSSQSGHNTVSWYQQALGQGPQFIFQYYREEENGRGNFPPRFSGLQFPNYSSELNVNALELDDSALYLCASSPDRASYNEQFFGPGTRLTVL.

The CDR3 is CASSFDGRAYEQYF. DNA for the CDR3: TGTGCCAGCAGCTTCGACGGACGGGCCTACGAGCAGTACTTC. The chain recombines TRBV5-6 with TRBJ2-7, with D unclear. There are 14 residues in the CDR3. Looked up from germline, CDR1 is SGHDT and CDR2 is YYEEEE. Trimming shortened V by 2 bases and J by 2 bases, and 11 bases separated the two germline ends.

The chain links TRBV5-1 to TRBJ1-1; no definite D call. The CDR3 runs to 14 residues. Germline V gives CDR1 SGHRS, CDR2 YFSETQ. V was trimmed by 1 base and J by 1 base, leaving 8 bases between them. CDR3 residues: CASSLKGKNTEAFF. In DNA, the CDR3 is TGCGCCAGCAGCTTGAAGGGTAAGAACACTGAAGCTTTCTTT.

This clone was counted a few times. A read error may account for a junction end that differs from germline. The J gene is TRBJ2-7, the V gene TRBV7-7; D call uncertain. Germline CDR1 is SSHAT and CDR2 is FNYEAQ (reference sequence). CDR3 length: 13 amino acids. The CDR3 here is CASSLVPNEEQYF. The DNA for the CDR3 is TGTGCTAGCAGCTTAGTCCCAAACGAGGAGCAGTACTTC.

The table lists this clone with a few counts. The V call is TRBV5-4, the J call TRBJ1-2; no definite D call. Germline CDR1 SGHNT, CDR2 YYREEE (reference sequence). CDR3 length: 13 amino acids. Trimming removed 2 bases at V and 2 bases at J, with 7 bases between. CDR3 nucleotides: TGTGCCAGCAGCTTCGTCCGCAACTATGGCTACACCTTC. Protein: CASSFVRNYGYTF.

The rearrangement uses TRBV29-1 and TRBJ2-5; D unresolved. The CDR3 is 16 amino acids. Germline V gene sequence: CDR1 SQVTM, CDR2 ANQGSEA. V was pared by 0 bases and J by 0 bases, with 14 bases between. The CDR3 loop reads CSVEEAPGLYQETQYF. The DNA of the CDR3 is TGCAGCGTTGAAGAGGCCCCCGGGTTGTACCAAGAGACCCAGTACTTC.

The rearrangement uses TRBV6-1 and TRBJ1-2; no clear D. Germline CDR1 and CDR2: MNHNS and SASEGT. The ends were cut back, 1 base at V and 0 bases at J, with 15 bases in the middle. This CDR3 has 17 amino acids. The chain's CDR3 is CASSEEGDVRANYGYTF. The CDR3 nucleotides are TGTGCCAGCAGTGAAGAGGGAGATGTGAGGGCTAACTATGGCTACACCTTC.

The sample holds one count of this clone. The chain combines TRBV30 with TRBJ2-7; 8 positions match TRBD1. The ends lost 3 bases at V and 0 bases at J; junction bases unmatched: 4. The CDR3 has 14 residues. The germline CDR1 and CDR2 sequences are GTSNPN and SVGIG (reference sequence). CDR3 loop: CAWSRQGSSYEQYF. The CDR3 nucleotides are TGTGCCTGGAGCCGACAGGGGAGCTCCTACGAGCAGTACTTC.

This chain joins TRBV29-1 and TRBJ2-7, with D perhaps matching TRBD2 (6 bases). The CDR3 runs to 13 residues. Trimming cost V 3 bases and J 12 bases, with 21 bases left between them. The germline gives CDR1 SQVTM, CDR2 ANQGSEA. The CDR3 is CSVDEWGGDALYF. Written as DNA, the CDR3 is TGCAGCGTTGATGAGTGGGGAGGCGACGCACTGTACTTC.

The DNA for the CDR3 is TGTGCCAGCAGTTTTACTCCCCAGGGGGGCCAGTACTTC. Protein sequence: CASSFTPQGGQYF. This chain connects TRBV28 to TRBJ2-5; possible D gene TRBD1, 7 bases. V was pared by 3 bases and J by 10 bases, with 15 bases between. The CDR3 loop spans 13 amino acids. Germline V gene data show CDR1 as MDHEN and CDR2 as SYDVKM.

V usage is TRBV27 and J usage is TRBJ2-5; D is perhaps TRBD1 or TRBD2 (6 bases each). Germline assignment: CDR1 MNHEY and CDR2 SMNVEV (reference sequence). V was trimmed by 6 bases and J by 5 bases, leaving 19 bases between them. The CDR3 sequence is 15 residues long. This chain's CDR3 is CASRPDTTGRETQYF. The CDR3 bases are TGTGCCAGCAGACCGGATACTACAGGGAGGGAGACCCAGTACTTC.

This chain joins TRBV5-1 and TRBJ2-1; 9 nucleotides align to TRBD1. The V gene's germline CDR1 is SGHRS and CDR2 YFSETQ. This CDR3 comprises 20 residues. J lost 4 bases, V lost 4 bases, and 21 bases had no gene match. The CDR3 sequence is CASSRRTGQGLEAVYNEQFF. CDR3 coding DNA: TGCGCCAGCAGCCGTCGAACGGGACAGGGCTTAGAGGCGGTTTACAATGAGCAGTTCTTC.

The V gene is TRBV30, the J gene TRBJ2-3, with D tentatively TRBD2 (5 bases). The germline V gene encodes CDR1 GTSNPN and CDR2 SVGIG (reference sequence). The CDR3 spans 14 residues. Between the trimmed V and J ends, which lost 6 bases and 6 bases, there was a span of 19 bases. CDR3 amino acids: CACPKDSYQDTQYF. CDR3 nucleotides: TGTGCCTGCCCGAAGGACTCCTATCAGGATACGCAGTATTTT.

The rearrangement joins TRBV2 to TRBJ2-7, with a weak D call TRBD1 (5 bases). This CDR3 spans 10 amino acids. CDR1 SNHLY and CDR2 FYNNEI come from the germline V gene. V was shortened by 10 bases and J by 6 bases, with 10 bases between the two germline ends. CDR3 loop: CATRGGEQYF. Here the CDR3 DNA reads TGTGCCACTAGGGGCGGCGAGCAGTACTTC.